This entry is about one TCR beta chain. What it recognizes is unknown. Sorted cells: live naive CD8+ T cells, CD45RA+CCR7+, Annexin V-negative. This entry belongs to a study of naive CD8 T cells in extremely preterm neonates. Study-wide results and limits: Compared with all age groups, preterm neonates showed less repertoire richness. Preterm CDR3s were shorter than older groups', with fewer N additions and less trimming.

The CDR3 spans 14 residues. Per the germline V gene, CDR1 is MDHEN and CDR2 is SYDVKM. Repertoires were generated with immunoSEQ multiplex PCR, while TCRdb's copy carries only in-frame clones and drops some. The sample has more than 4,500 clones, 95% to 98% seen once. This chain links TRBV28 with TRBJ2-5, with 8 bases matching TRBD1. The J call is doubtful: the DNA matches TRBJ2-7 better. Source material: naive CD8+ T cells from blood. This sequence was found in a human donor in good health. CDR3 amino acids: CASRDRVVYYEQYF. The CDR3 bases are TGTGCCAGCAGGGACAGGGTGGTATACTACGAGCAGTACTTC.